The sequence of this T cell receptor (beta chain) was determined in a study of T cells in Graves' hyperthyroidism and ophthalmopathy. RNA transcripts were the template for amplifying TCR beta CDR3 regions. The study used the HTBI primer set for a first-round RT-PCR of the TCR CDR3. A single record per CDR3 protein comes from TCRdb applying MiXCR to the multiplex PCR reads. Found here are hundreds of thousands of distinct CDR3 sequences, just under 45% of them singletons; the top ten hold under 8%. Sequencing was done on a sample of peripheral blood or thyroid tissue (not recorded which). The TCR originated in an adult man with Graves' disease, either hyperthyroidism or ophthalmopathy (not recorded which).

CDR3 in amino acids: CATSSLERETQYF. CDR3 coding DNA: TGTGCCACCAGCAGCTTGGAGCGGGAGACCCAGTACTTC. The V call is TRBV15, the J call TRBJ2-5; a possible D gene is TRBD2 (5 bases). This CDR3 has 13 residues. Trimming removed 3 bases at V and 5 bases at J, with 10 bases between. Germline V gene lookup returns CDR1 LNHNV and CDR2 YYDKDF (reference sequence). The whole variable domain, filled in from reference TRBV15 and TRBJ2-5, reads DAMVIQNPRYQVTQFGKPVTLSCSQTLNHNVMYWYQQKSSQAPKLLFHYYDKDFNNEADTPDNFQSRRPNTSFCFLDIRSPGLGDTAMYLCATSSLERETQYFGPGTRLLVL.